This entry lists 24 T cell receptor beta chains sequenced from one sample in a study of T cells expressing NK-cell markers. TCRdb processed the 5' RACE reads again and assigns one entry to each CDR3 protein, with no DNA. The repertoire shows 300,000 to 500,000 distinct CDR3 sequences; the top ten hold about 10%. The specimen sequenced was blood T cells: a sorted CD56 or NKG2C T cell subset, CD4+ or CD8+ T cells, or bulk PBMC T cells (not recorded which). Every receptor here comes from a woman aged 50 to 65 in good health.

This chain connects TRBV7-8 to TRBJ2-7; the D call from TCRdb, TRBD1, cannot be confirmed without DNA. Germline CDR1 is SGHVS and CDR2 is FQNEAQ. This CDR3 has 13 amino acids. This CDR3 reads CASSLQGDREQYF.

J is TRBJ2-7 and V is TRBV11-1; TCRdb designates TRBD1, a call that cannot be tested without DNA. Germline CDR1 SGHAT, CDR2 FQDESV (reference sequence). The CDR3 extends over 13 amino acids. The CDR3 here is CASSRNRVYEQYF.

The chain uses TRBV7-9 and TRBJ1-5. The germline V gene encodes CDR1 SEHNR and CDR2 FQNEAQ (reference sequence). CDR3 size: 14 residues. This CDR3 reads CASSLGTANQPQHF.

The chain employs TRBV12-3 or TRBV12-4 and TRBJ2-3; TCRdb's assignment of TRBD2 cannot be checked, as there is no DNA. This CDR3 contains 16 residues. The CDR3 sequence: CASSLGLAGGTHTQYF.

The V gene is TRBV3-1, the J gene TRBJ2-1; TCRdb returns TRBD2, unconfirmable since there is no DNA. This CDR3 is built from 16 residues. Germline lookup yields CDR1 LGHDT and CDR2 YNNKEL (reference sequence). The CDR3: CASSQDPGTRANEQFF.

V is TRBV9 and J is TRBJ2-6; TCRdb reports TRBD1, a call that lacks DNA to check it against. Per germline, CDR1 SGDLS and CDR2 YYNGEE. The CDR3 is made up of 14 amino acids. CDR3 in amino acids: CASSLRTGVGVLTF.

This chain connects TRBV5-1 to TRBJ1-1. Germline V gene sequence: CDR1 SGHRS, CDR2 YFSETQ. The CDR3 is 16 amino acids. CDR3 amino acids: CASSLDFSGMNTEAFF. The full variable domain, in which reference TRBV5-1 and TRBJ1-1 provide the parts outside the CDR3, is KAGVTQTPRYLIKTRGQQVTLSCSPISGHRSVSWYQQTPGQGLQFLFEYFSETQRNKGNFPGRFSGRQFSNSRSEMNVSTLELGDSALYLCASSLDFSGMNTEAFFGQGTRLTVV.

The chain is built from TRBV5-1 and TRBJ2-3; TCRdb calls TRBD2, which cannot be checked without DNA. The CDR3 is made up of 15 amino acids. Germline V CDR1 and CDR2: SGHRS, YFSETQ. The CDR3 sequence is CASSFRAGVGDTQYF.

The chain employs TRBV3-1 and TRBJ1-6. The CDR3 extends over 15 amino acids. Germline CDR1 and CDR2: LGHDT and YNNKEL (reference sequence). The chain's CDR3 is CASSATGSGNSPLHF.

V and J are TRBV7-6 and TRBJ2-1; TCRdb's D gene call, TRBD2, goes unchecked for lack of DNA. This CDR3 comprises 16 residues. The germline CDR1 and CDR2 sequences are SGHVS and FNYEAQ. CDR3 sequence reads: CASSLALAGDFNEQFF.

The rearrangement uses TRBV6-2 or TRBV6-3 and TRBJ2-3. Per germline, CDR1 MNHEY and CDR2 SVGEGT. This CDR3 spans 15 amino acids. The CDR3 region is CASMGMDVGTDTQYF.

The rearrangement joins TRBV29-1 to TRBJ2-2. The CDR3 is 12 amino acids. Germline lookup yields CDR1 SQVTM and CDR2 ANQGSEA. The CDR3 spells CSGVRDTGELFF.

The chain has TRBV5-1 and TRBJ1-1; no DNA is available, so the TRBD1 call from TCRdb remains unchecked. CDR3 length equals 15 residues. Germline assignment: CDR1 SGHRS and CDR2 YFSETQ. The CDR3 loop reads CASSLDPGWNTEAFF.

V is TRBV25-1 and J is TRBJ2-1; TCRdb selects TRBD1, and the lack of DNA leaves this call unchecked. The germline gives CDR1 MGHDK, CDR2 SYGVNS. The CDR3 consists of 11 residues. The CDR3 spells CASSRSGREFF.

This chain connects TRBV6-5 to TRBJ1-1; no DNA is available, so the TRBD1 call from TCRdb remains unchecked. Germline V lookup: CDR1 MNHEY, CDR2 SVGAGI. There are 17 residues in the CDR3. The CDR3 here is CASSYSRSAGVYTEAFF.

J is TRBJ1-2 and V is TRBV6-5. CDR3 length: 11 amino acids. Per germline, CDR1 MNHEY and CDR2 SVGAGI. The CDR3 here is CASISPYGYTF.

The genes are TRBV7-8 and TRBJ2-3; the D call from TCRdb, TRBD1, cannot be confirmed without DNA. The CDR3 contains 18 residues. The germline gives CDR1 SGHVS, CDR2 FQNEAQ. This chain's CDR3 is CASSLVIATVFSTDTQYF.

The chain employs TRBV3-1 and TRBJ2-7; the D call of TRBD1 rests on TCRdb alone, since no DNA is present to check it. The germline gives CDR1 LGHDT, CDR2 YNNKEL (reference sequence). The CDR3 spans 16 residues. CDR3 sequence: CASSQYLTGLDYEQYF.

V and J are TRBV12-3 or TRBV12-4 and TRBJ2-2. The CDR3 spans 18 residues. The CDR3 loop reads CASSLILGSFRNTGELFF.

The chain employs TRBV20-1 and TRBJ2-5; TCRdb returns TRBD2, unconfirmable since there is no DNA. This CDR3 contains 13 residues. CDR1 and CDR2 from the germline V gene are DFQATT and SNEGSKA (reference sequence). The CDR3 loop is CSALAVIQETQYF.

The chain recombines TRBV18 with TRBJ1-1; TCRdb lists TRBD1, though no DNA is available to test this call. The CDR3 length is 15 residues. The germline CDR1 and CDR2 sequences are KGHSH and LQKENI. The CDR3 reads CASSPRTGVNTEVFF.

The V and J genes are TRBV18 and TRBJ2-6. The germline V gene encodes CDR1 KGHSH and CDR2 LQKENI. There are 16 residues in the CDR3. CDR3: CASSPPFSSGANVLTF.

The chain is built from TRBV12-3 or TRBV12-4 and TRBJ2-1; TCRdb calls TRBD1, which cannot be checked without DNA. The CDR3 is 14 residues long. The CDR3 sequence: CASSAGRLANEQFF.

This chain joins TRBV10-2 and TRBJ2-1; the D call of TRBD2 rests on TCRdb alone, since no DNA is present to check it. Germline CDR1 WSHSY, CDR2 SAAADI. The CDR3 has 15 residues. The CDR3 reads CASREAGGVGNEQFF.